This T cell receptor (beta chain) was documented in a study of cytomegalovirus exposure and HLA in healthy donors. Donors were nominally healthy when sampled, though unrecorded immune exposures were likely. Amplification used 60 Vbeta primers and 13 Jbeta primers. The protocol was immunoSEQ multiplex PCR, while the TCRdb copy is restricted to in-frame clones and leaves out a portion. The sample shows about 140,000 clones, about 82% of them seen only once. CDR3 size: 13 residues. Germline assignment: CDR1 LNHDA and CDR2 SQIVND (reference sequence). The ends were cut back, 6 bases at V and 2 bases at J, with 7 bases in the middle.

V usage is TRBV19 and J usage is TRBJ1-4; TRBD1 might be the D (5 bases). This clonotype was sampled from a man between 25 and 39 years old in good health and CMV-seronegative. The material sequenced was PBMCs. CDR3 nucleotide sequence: TGTGCCAGTAGCAGGGATACTAATGAAAAACTGTTTTTT. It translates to CASSRDTNEKLFF. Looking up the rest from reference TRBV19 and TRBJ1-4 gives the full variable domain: DGGITQSPKYLFRKEGQNVTLSCEQNLNHDAMYWYRQDPGQGLRLIYYSQIVNDFQKGDIAEGYSVSREKKESFPLTVTSAQKNPTAFYLCASSRDTNEKLFFGSGTQLSVL.